This T cell receptor (beta chain) was identified during a study of CD8+CD57+ T cells in acquired aplastic anemia. Genomic DNA, serving as template, underwent TCR beta VDJ and CDR3 profiling. TCRdb itself ran the reads through MiXCR, one entry per CDR3 protein. This repertoire shows about 240,000 distinct CDR3 sequences, approximately 50% found once; its top ten account for over 7.5%. J gave up 3 bases and V 3 bases, and 6 bases lay outside the gene matches. The CDR3 loop spans 14 amino acids. In germline, CDR1 is SQVTM, CDR2 ANQGSEA. Patients chosen for sequencing had CD8+CD57+ cells that had expanded, as shown by flow cytometry.

The sequence came from a human donor with aplastic anemia. The chain is built from TRBV29-1 and TRBJ2-5; the match to TRBD1 covers 8 bases. The specimen sequenced was sorted CD4+, CD8+, or CD8+CD57+ T cells (not recorded which) from PBMCs. The CDR3 spells CSVDIGQGKETQYF. Here the CDR3 DNA reads TGCAGCGTTGATATAGGACAGGGCAAAGAGACCCAGTACTTC.